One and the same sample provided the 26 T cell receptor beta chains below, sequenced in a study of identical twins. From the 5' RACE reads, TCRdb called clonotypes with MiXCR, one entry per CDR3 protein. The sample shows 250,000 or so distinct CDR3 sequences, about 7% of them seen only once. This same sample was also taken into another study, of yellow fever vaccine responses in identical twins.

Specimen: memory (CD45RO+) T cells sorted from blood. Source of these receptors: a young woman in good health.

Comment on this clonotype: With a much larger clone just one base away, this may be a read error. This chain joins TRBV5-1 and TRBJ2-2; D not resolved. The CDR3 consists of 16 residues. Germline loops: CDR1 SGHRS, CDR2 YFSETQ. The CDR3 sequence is CASSLRTAENTRELFF. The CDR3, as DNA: TGCGCCAGCAGCTTGAGAACAGCCGAGAACACCAGGGAGCTGTTTTTT.

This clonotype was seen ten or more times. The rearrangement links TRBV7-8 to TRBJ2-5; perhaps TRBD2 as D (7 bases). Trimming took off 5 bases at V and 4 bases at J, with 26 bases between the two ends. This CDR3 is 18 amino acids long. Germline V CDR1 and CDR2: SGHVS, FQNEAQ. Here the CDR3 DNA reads TGTGCCAGCAGCCCATCGCACCGGGGGGCCGTCGATGGAGAGACCCAGTACTTC. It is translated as CASSPSHRGAVDGETQYF.

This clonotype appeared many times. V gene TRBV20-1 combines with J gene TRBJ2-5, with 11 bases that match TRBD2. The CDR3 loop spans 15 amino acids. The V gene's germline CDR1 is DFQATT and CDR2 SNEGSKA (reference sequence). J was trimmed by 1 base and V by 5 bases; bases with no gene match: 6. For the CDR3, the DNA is TGCAGTGCTCCCACTAGCGGGGGCCTCCAAGAGACCCAGTACTTC. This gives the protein CSAPTSGGLQETQYF.

CDR3 DNA: TGTGCCAGCAGCTTAGATCAGGGACGAGGAAACACCATATATTTT. Protein product: CASSLDQGRGNTIYF. The rearrangement uses TRBV7-9 and TRBJ1-3; a possible D gene is TRBD1 (5 bases). Germline CDR1 SEHNR, CDR2 FQNEAQ (reference sequence). This CDR3 has 15 amino acids. Trimming took 1 base from V and 4 from J, leaving 11 bases between them.

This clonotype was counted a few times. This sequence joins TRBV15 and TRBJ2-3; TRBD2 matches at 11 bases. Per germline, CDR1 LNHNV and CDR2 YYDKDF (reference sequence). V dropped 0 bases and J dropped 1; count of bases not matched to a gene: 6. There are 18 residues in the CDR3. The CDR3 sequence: CATSRDASGRYGTDTQYF. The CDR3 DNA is TGTGCCACCAGCAGAGATGCTAGCGGGAGGTATGGCACAGATACGCAGTATTTT.

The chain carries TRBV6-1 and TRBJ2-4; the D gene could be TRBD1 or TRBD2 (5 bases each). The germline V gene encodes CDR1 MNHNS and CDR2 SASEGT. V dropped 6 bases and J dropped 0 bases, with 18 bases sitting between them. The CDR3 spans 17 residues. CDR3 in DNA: TGTGCCAGCAGGACCCTCCAGGGTGGACTAGCCAAAAACATTCAGTACTTC. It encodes CASRTLQGGLAKNIQYF.

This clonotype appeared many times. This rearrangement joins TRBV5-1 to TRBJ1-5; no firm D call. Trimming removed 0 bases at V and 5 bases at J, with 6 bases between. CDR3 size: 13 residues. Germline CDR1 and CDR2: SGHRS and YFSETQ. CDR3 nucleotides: TGCGCCAGCAGCTTGGCCATGGATCAGCCCCAGCATTTT. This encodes CASSLAMDQPQHF.

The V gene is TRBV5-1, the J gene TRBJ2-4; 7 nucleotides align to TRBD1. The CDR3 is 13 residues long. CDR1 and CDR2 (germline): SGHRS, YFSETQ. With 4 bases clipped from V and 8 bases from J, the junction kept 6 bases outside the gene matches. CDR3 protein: CASSLTGLDIQYF. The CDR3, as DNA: TGCGCCAGCAGCCTGACAGGGCTGGACATTCAGTACTTC.

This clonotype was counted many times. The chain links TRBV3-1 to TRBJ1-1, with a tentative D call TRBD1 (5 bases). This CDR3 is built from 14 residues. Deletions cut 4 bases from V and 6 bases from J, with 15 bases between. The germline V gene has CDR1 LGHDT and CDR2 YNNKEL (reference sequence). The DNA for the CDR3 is TGTGCCAGCAGCCCTCAGTGGGGGGAGGCTGAAGCTTTCTTT. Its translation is CASSPQWGEAEAFF.

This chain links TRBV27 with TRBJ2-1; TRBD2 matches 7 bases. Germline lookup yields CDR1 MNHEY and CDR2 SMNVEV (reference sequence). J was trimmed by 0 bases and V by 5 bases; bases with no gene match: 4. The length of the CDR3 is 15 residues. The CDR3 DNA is TGTGCCAGCAGTCCGGGGGGTAACTCCTACAATGAGCAGTTCTTC. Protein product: CASSPGGNSYNEQFF.

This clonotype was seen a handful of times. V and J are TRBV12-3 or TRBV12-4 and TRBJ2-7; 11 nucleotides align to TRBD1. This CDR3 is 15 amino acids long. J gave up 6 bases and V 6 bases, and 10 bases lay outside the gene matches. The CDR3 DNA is TGTGCCAGCAGCCGAGGGACAGGGGGTGTCGTCGAGCAGTACTTC. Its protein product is CASSRGTGGVVEQYF.

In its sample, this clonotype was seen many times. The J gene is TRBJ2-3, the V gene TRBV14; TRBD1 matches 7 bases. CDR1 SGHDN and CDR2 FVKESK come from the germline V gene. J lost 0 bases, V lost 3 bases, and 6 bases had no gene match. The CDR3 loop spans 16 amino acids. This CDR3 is CASSHYGQASTDTQYF. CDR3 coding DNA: TGTGCCAGCAGCCATTATGGACAGGCGAGCACAGATACGCAGTATTTT.

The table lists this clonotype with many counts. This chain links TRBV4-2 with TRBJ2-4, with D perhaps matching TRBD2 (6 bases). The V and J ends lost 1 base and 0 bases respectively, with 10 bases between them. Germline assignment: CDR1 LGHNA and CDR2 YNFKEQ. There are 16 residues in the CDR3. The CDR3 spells CASSQVGGLAKNIQYF. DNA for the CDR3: TGTGCCAGCAGCCAAGTCGGGGGACTAGCCAAAAACATTCAGTACTTC.

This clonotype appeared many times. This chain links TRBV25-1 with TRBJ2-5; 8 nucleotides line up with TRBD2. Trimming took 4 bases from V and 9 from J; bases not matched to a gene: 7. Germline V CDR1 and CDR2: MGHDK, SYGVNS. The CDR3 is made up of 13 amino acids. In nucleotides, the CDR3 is TGTGCCAGCAGTGCACTAGCGGAGACGGCCCAGTACTTC. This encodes CASSALAETAQYF.

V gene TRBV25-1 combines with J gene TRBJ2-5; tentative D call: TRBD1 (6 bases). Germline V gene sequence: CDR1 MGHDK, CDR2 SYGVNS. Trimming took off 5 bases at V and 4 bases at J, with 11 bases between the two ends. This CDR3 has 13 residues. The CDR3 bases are TGTGCCAGCAGTCGACAGGAGAGAGAGACCCAGTACTTC. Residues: CASSRQERETQYF.

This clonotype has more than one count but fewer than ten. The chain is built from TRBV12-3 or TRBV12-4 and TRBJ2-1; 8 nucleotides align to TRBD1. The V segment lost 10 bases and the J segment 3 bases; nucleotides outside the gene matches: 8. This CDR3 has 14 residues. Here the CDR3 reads CATRGQGIYNEQFF. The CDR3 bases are TGTGCCACTCGAGGACAGGGTATCTACAATGAGCAGTTCTTC.

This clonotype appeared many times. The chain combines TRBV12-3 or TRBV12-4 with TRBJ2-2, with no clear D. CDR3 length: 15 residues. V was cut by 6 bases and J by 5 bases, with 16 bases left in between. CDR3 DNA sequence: TGTGCCAGCAGAGGCGAGTTAACGTGGACCGGGGAGCTGTTTTTT. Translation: CASRGELTWTGELFF.

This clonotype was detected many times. DNA of the CDR3: TGCAGTGCGTCCGGGACTGGCTACGAGCAGTACTTC. Amino acid sequence: CSASGTGYEQYF. The chain is built from TRBV20-1 and TRBJ2-7; the D gene is possibly TRBD2 (6 bases). Germline V gene lookup returns CDR1 DFQATT and CDR2 SNEGSKA (reference sequence). This CDR3 is built from 12 residues. Trimming took off 6 bases at V and 3 bases at J, with 12 bases between the two ends.

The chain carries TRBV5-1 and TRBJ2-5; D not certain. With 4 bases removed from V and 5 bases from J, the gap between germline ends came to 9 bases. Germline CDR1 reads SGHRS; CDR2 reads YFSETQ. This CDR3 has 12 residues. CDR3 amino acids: CASSMLGETQYF. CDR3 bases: TGCGCCAGCAGCATGCTAGGGGAGACCCAGTACTTC.

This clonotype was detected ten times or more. The CDR3 bases are TGTGCCAGCAGCCCTTACGGTGGGCATTCCAGAGGACCTACCACAGATACGCAGTATTTT. This gives the protein CASSPYGGHSRGPTTDTQYF. V and J are TRBV7-6 and TRBJ2-3; D call uncertain. Germline lookup yields CDR1 SGHVS and CDR2 FNYEAQ. With 5 bases removed from V and 2 bases from J, the gap between germline ends came to 29 bases. This CDR3 is 20 amino acids long.

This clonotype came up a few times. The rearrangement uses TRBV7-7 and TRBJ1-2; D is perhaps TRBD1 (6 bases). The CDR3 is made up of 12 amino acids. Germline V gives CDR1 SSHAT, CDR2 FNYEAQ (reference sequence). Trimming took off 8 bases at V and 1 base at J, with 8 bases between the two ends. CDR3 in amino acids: CASQGRNYGYTF. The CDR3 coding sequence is TGTGCCAGCCAGGGGCGTAACTATGGCTACACCTTC.

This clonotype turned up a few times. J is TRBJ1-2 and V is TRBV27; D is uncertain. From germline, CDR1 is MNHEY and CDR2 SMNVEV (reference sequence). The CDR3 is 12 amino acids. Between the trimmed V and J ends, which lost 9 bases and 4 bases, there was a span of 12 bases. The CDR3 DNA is TGTGCCAGGATACAGCTCCCCTATGGCTACACCTTC. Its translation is CARIQLPYGYTF.

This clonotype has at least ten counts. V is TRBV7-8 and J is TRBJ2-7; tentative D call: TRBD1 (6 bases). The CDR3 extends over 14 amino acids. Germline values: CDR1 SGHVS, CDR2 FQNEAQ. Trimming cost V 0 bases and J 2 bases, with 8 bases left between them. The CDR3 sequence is CASSLAQGPYEQYF. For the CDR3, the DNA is TGTGCCAGCAGCTTAGCACAGGGTCCCTACGAGCAGTACTTC.

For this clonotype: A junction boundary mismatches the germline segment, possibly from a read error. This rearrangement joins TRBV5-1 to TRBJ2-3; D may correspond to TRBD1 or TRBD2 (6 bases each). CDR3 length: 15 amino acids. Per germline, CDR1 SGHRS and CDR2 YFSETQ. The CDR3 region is CASSYNREARDKQYF. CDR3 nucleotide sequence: TGCGCCAGCAGCTATAACAGGGAGGCTAGGGATAAGCAGTATTTT.

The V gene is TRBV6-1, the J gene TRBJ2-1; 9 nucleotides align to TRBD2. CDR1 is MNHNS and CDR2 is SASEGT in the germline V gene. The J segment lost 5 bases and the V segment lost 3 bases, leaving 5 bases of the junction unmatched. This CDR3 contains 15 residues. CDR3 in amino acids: CASSDRLADNNEQFF. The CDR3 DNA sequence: TGTGCCAGCAGTGATCGACTAGCGGATAACAATGAGCAGTTCTTC.

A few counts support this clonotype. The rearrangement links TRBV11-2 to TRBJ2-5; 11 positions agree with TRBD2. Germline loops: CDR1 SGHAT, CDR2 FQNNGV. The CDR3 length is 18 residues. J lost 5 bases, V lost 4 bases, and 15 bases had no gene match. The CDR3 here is CASSSSTFSGRAGETQYF. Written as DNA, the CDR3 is TGTGCCAGCAGCTCCTCGACGTTTAGCGGGAGGGCAGGGGAGACCCAGTACTTC.